The T cell receptor (beta chain) under discussion was sequenced for a study of shared clonotypes between healthy human individuals. CD45RO negativity and positive selection for CCR7 defined naive CD8 cells, a population that excluded terminally differentiated effector memory CD45RA+ cells. This clone has a single count. CDR3 length equals 13 residues. CDR1 and CDR2 from the germline V gene are SGDLS and YYNGEE. V lost 0 bases to trimming and J lost 9 bases, with 10 bases between them. The repertoire was sequenced with immunoSEQ multiplex PCR; TCRdb's copy has only in-frame clones and lacks some. The repertoire has millions of clones, about 95% of them found once; the top ten carry 0.9% to 1.4%.

This TCR was recovered from a man aged 18 to 35 in good health. This sequence joins TRBV9 and TRBJ2-1, with a possible D match to TRBD2 (5 bases). Sequencing was done on a sample of naive CD8+ T cells sorted from blood. The chain's CDR3 is CASSVGLATEQFF. CDR3 DNA: TGTGCCAGCAGCGTAGGTCTAGCAACTGAGCAGTTCTTC.